This entry concerns a single T cell receptor (beta chain). The antigen remains undetermined. The sample belongs to a study of OX40 agonist ivuxolimab in advanced cancers. Clones were read by immunoSEQ multiplex PCR, and TCRdb kept only the in-frame ones, dropping some. In the table there are about 54,000 clones, about 83% of which are singletons. The CDR3 length is 17 residues. The V gene's germline CDR1 is MGHRA and CDR2 YSYEKL. Trimming cost V 0 bases and J 5 bases, with 17 bases left between them. Notes on the study in general: Also present in some nonresponders was a low level of normalized T-cell clonal expansion.

This chain joins TRBV4-1 and TRBJ2-1, with D possibly being TRBD1 (7 bases). The clonotype originates from an adult with an advanced solid tumor such as melanoma, head and neck, liver or kidney cancer. The material was CD4+ or CD8+ T cells sorted from blood, obtained in a trial of the OX40 agonist ivuxolimab. CDR3 protein: CASSQDRGTVNHNEQFF. Written as DNA, the CDR3 is TGCGCCAGCAGCCAAGATCGGGGGACAGTTAATCACAATGAGCAGTTCTTC.